The source of this T cell receptor beta chain is a study of T cell responses to AZD1222 COVID-19 vaccine. Study-level findings and limits: Distributed over spike, vaccine-associated CD4 TCRs predominated at 160-218 and 743-854. Compared with day 0, the breadth and depth of the Spike-specific TCR repertoire rose significantly after two doses of AZD1222. Possibly, clonal diversity was underestimated; donors were largely white British and included more females.

As regards this clone: Its specificity is not known.

The V gene lost 5 bases and the J gene lost 1 base, with 12 bases spanning the gap. In germline, CDR1 is SGHRS, CDR2 YFSETQ. The CDR3 contains 14 residues. Repertoires were generated with immunoSEQ multiplex PCR, while TCRdb's copy carries only in-frame clones and drops some. The sample lists about 62,000 clones; 70% to 90% were seen once. The rearrangement joins TRBV5-1 to TRBJ1-1, with D possibly being TRBD1 (5 bases). This receptor was taken from an adult in good health. The source material was peripheral blood, sampled on day 0 of AZD1222 vaccination. The chain's CDR3 is CASSDSLGNTEAFF. CDR3 sequence (DNA): TGCGCCAGCAGTGACAGCCTGGGGAACACTGAAGCTTTCTTT. The entire variable domain, with the rest obtained from reference TRBV5-1 and TRBJ1-1, is as follows: KAGVTQTPRYLIKTRGQQVTLSCSPISGHRSVSWYQQTPGQGLQFLFEYFSETQRNKGNFPGRFSGRQFSNSRSEMNVSTLELGDSALYLCASSDSLGNTEAFFGQGTRLTVV.